This T cell receptor (beta chain) was found in a study of blood T cell repertoires in COVID-19. Study background: Researchers got acute and convalescent COVID-19 samples from the United States, Italy and Spain.

The CDR3 has 13 residues. The V gene's germline CDR1 is ENHRY and CDR2 SYGVKD. Trimming stripped 2 bases from V and 4 bases from J, with 8 bases between. Authors' methods: Nucleated cell counts were estimated from reference gene primer amplification. Data came from immunoSEQ multiplex PCR; TCRdb stores just in-frame clones and leaves some out. D and trimming were read from the DNA, whereas the V and J calls and clone size are those reported in that table. The sample has around 300,000 clones, 87% seen once; the top ten hold 1%. Sequences were obtained from peripheral blood. V gene TRBV10-3 combines with J gene TRBJ1-1; D is perhaps TRBD1 (5 bases). The TCR originated in a man aged 50 or older with active or convalescent COVID-19. CDR3 nucleotides: TGTGCCATCAGTGAGCCGGGGGGCACTGAAGCTTTCTTT. Amino acid sequence: CAISEPGGTEAFF.